The 11 T cell receptor beta chains presented below share a single source sample, sequenced in a study of cytomegalovirus exposure and HLA in healthy donors. In the PCR, 60 Vbeta and 13 Jbeta primers were used. Method: immunoSEQ multiplex PCR; TCRdb's copy keeps in-frame clones and lacks some. The table lists more than 100,000 clones, around four fifths of them singletons. The sequencing input was PBMCs. The source is a man between 60 and 75 years old in good health and CMV-seropositive.

This clone was seen just once. J is TRBJ2-1 and V is TRBV7-2; a weak D match, TRBD2 (6 bases). Per germline, CDR1 SGHTA and CDR2 FQGNSA. The CDR3 runs 18 residues. V lost 10 bases, J lost 0 bases, and 25 bases lay in between. The CDR3 sequence is CAISRRTGGKSSYNEQFF. The CDR3 DNA sequence: TGTGCCATATCGAGACGTACTGGCGGGAAGAGCTCCTACAATGAGCAGTTCTTC.

In its sample, this clone was seen a few times. This chain connects TRBV27 to TRBJ2-2; 10 bases agree with TRBD1. The CDR3 length is 15 residues. Unmatched junction bases numbered 1, after V lost 2 bases and J lost 4 bases. CDR1 MNHEY and CDR2 SMNVEV come from the germline V gene (reference sequence). As DNA, the CDR3 is TGTGCCAGCAGTTTAAGGGACAGGGGCACCGGGGAGCTGTTTTTT. It is translated as CASSLRDRGTGELFF.

This clone was detected once. This chain uses TRBV5-1 with TRBJ2-7, with 10 positions matching TRBD2. CDR1 is SGHRS, CDR2 YFSETQ, per germline. V shed 4 bases, J shed 6 bases, and the junction held 7 bases outside the gene matches. The CDR3 sequence is 14 residues long. The CDR3 DNA sequence: TGCGCCAGCAGCCCCCTAGCGGGAGTCTTCGAGCAGTACTTC. Protein product: CASSPLAGVFEQYF.

This clone has just a few counts. The rearrangement links TRBV7-8 to TRBJ1-4, with 7 bases fitting TRBD1. Trimming took 2 bases from V and 8 from J; bases not matched to a gene: 11. The germline V gene encodes CDR1 SGHVS and CDR2 FQNEAQ. The CDR3 runs 16 residues. The CDR3 nucleotides are TGTGCCAGCAGCTTAACCCCAGACAGGGTTAGGGAAAAACTGTTTTTT. It encodes CASSLTPDRVREKLFF.

This clone has only a few counts. This chain links TRBV15 with TRBJ1-1; D unresolved. V was cut by 1 base and J by 3 bases, with 12 bases left in between. The CDR3 has 15 amino acids. From germline, CDR1 is LNHNV and CDR2 YYDKDF (reference sequence). The CDR3 is CATSRGQVSDTEAFF. CDR3 sequence (DNA): TGTGCCACCAGCAGAGGGCAGGTGTCGGACACTGAAGCTTTCTTT.

The genes are TRBV28 and TRBJ1-2; 7 bases match TRBD1. This CDR3 has 15 residues. The V gene end was trimmed by 5 bases and the J gene end by 1 base; junction bases not matched to a gene: 7. CDR1 and CDR2 from the germline V gene are MDHEN and SYDVKM. CDR3 nucleotides: TGTGCCAGCAGTAGGGGACAGCCGCTTAACTATGGCTACACCTTC. Amino acids: CASSRGQPLNYGYTF.

This clone was detected only a few times. The chain carries TRBV5-4 and TRBJ2-5, with TRBD1 as a possible D gene (5 bases). The CDR3 runs to 14 residues. CDR1 is SGHNT and CDR2 is YYREEE in the germline V gene (reference sequence). V lost 1 base and J 4 bases, leaving 11 bases between the germline ends. The CDR3 nucleotides are TGTGCCAGCAGCTTGAGGGGATCGCGAGAGACCCAGTACTTC. It encodes CASSLRGSRETQYF.

This clone has a handful of counts. The genes are TRBV5-6 and TRBJ1-6, with D unresolved. The V gene lost 5 bases and the J gene lost 9 bases, with 12 bases spanning the gap. This CDR3 is built from 13 residues. CDR1 is SGHDT and CDR2 is YYEEEE in the germline V gene. The CDR3 sequence is CASSLVGSSPLHF. The CDR3 DNA is TGTGCCAGCAGTCTGGTGGGGAGTTCACCCCTCCACTTT.

The chain has TRBV9 and TRBJ2-5; a possible D gene is TRBD1 (5 bases). The CDR3 covers 17 residues. Trimming took off 3 bases at V and 2 bases at J, with 20 bases between the two ends. Germline CDR1 SGDLS, CDR2 YYNGEE. The CDR3 loop reads CASSAPLVRGLQETQYF. The CDR3 region has the DNA TGTGCCAGCAGCGCCCCACTGGTAAGGGGTCTTCAAGAGACCCAGTACTTC. Full variable domain (rest looked up from reference TRBV9 and TRBJ2-5): DSGVTQTPKHLITATGQRVTLRCSPRSGDLSVYWYQQSLDQGLQFLIQYYNGEERAKGNILERFSAQQFPDLHSELNLSSLELGDSALYFCASSAPLVRGLQETQYFGPGTRLLVL.

This sequence joins TRBV2 and TRBJ1-1; D perhaps matches TRBD1 (6 bases). V dropped 7 bases and J dropped 4 bases, with 16 bases sitting between them. Germline CDR1 reads SNHLY; CDR2 reads FYNNEI. The CDR3 extends over 14 amino acids. As DNA, the CDR3 is TGTGCCAGCACCTCACAGGGTGTAGGCACTGAAGCTTTCTTT. Protein sequence: CASTSQGVGTEAFF.

This rearrangement joins TRBV5-1 to TRBJ2-5, with D possibly being TRBD1 (6 bases). V was cut by 0 bases and J by 2 bases, with 8 bases left in between. Germline V gives CDR1 SGHRS, CDR2 YFSETQ. The CDR3 sequence is 14 residues long. The CDR3 DNA reads as TGCGCCAGCAGCTTGGCCAGGGGTCAAGAGACCCAGTACTTC. It translates to CASSLARGQETQYF. Based on the CDR3 plus reference TRBV5-1 and TRBJ2-5, the full variable domain is KAGVTQTPRYLIKTRGQQVTLSCSPISGHRSVSWYQQTPGQGLQFLFEYFSETQRNKGNFPGRFSGRQFSNSRSEMNVSTLELGDSALYLCASSLARGQETQYFGPGTRLLVL.